Described below is a single T cell receptor beta chain sequence and its context. TCRdb's table, derived via immunoSEQ multiplex PCR, lists solely in-frame clones and lacks some. The table includes 150,000 to 200,000 clones, 84% detected once. This sample was included in a study of blood T cell repertoires in COVID-19. The CDR3 consists of 16 residues. The V and J ends lost 2 bases and 5 bases, in that order; junction bases with no gene match: 10. Germline V gene sequence: CDR1 SGHVS, CDR2 FNYEAQ. The chain recombines TRBV7-6 with TRBJ2-5; TRBD1 matches 8 bases. The specimen was peripheral blood. The sequence derives from a man between 18 and 35 years old with active or convalescent COVID-19. CDR3 DNA sequence: TGTGCCAGCAGCTTACGGTCCTCAGGGGGCAAGGAGACCCAGTACTTC. It is translated as CASSLRSSGGKETQYF.